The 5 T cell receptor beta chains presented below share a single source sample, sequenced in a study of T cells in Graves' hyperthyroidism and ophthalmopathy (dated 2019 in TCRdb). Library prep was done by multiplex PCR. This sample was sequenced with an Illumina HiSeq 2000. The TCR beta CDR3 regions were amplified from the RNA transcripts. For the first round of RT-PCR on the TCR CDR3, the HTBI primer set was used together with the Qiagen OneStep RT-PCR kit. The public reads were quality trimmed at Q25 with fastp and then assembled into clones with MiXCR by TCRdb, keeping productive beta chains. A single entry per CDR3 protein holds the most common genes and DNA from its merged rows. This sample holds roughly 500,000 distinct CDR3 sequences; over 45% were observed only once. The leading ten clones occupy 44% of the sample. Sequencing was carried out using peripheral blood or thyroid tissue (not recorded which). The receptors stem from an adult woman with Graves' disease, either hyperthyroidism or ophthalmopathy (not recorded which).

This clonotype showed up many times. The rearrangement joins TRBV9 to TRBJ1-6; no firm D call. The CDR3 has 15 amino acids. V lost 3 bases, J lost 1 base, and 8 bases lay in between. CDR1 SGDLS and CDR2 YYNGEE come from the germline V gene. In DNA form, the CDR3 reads TGTGCCAGCAGCGCCACCGTTTCCTATAATTCACCCCTCCACTTT. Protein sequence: CASSATVSYNSPLHF.

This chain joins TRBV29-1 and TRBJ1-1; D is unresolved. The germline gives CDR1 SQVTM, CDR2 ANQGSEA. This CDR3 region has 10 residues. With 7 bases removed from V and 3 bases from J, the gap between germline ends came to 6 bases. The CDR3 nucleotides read TGCAGCGGAGAGGACACTGAAGCTTTCTTT. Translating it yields CSGEDTEAFF.

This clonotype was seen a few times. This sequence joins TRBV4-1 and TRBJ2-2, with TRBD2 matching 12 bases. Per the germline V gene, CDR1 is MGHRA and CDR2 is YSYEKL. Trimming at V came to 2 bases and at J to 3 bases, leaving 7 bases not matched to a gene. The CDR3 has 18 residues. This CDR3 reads CASSQTSGRKAYTGELFF. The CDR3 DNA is TGCGCCAGCAGCCAAACTAGCGGGAGGAAGGCGTACACCGGGGAGCTGTTTTTT.

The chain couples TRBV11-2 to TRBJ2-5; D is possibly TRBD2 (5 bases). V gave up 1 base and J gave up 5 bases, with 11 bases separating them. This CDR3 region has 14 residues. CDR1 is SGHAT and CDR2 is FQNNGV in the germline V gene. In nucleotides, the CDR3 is TGTGCCAGCAGCTTAGCTGGGAGTGAGGAGACCCAGTACTTC. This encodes CASSLAGSEETQYF.

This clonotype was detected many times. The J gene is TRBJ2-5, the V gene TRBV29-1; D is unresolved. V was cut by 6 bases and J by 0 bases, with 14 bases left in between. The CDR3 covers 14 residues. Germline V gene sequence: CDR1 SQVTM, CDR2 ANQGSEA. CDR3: CSVLGETNQETQYF. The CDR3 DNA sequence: TGCAGCGTCCTGGGCGAGACAAACCAAGAGACCCAGTACTTC.